The 10 T cell receptor beta chains reported below all come from one sample, sequenced in a study of blood T cell repertoires in COVID-19. Assay: immunoSEQ multiplex PCR; the TCRdb copy retains only in-frame clones and omits some. The sample comprises approximately 240,000 clones, around 90% of which are singletons, and 0.83% rests with the top ten. The sequenced material came from peripheral blood. These TCRs come from a man in his thirties or forties with COVID-19, enrolled during active disease.

The chain is built from TRBV13 and TRBJ1-6; 7 positions agree with TRBD1. V lost 5 bases, J lost 10 bases, and 14 bases stayed unmatched. Germline CDR1 is PRHDT and CDR2 is FYEKMQ (reference sequence). The CDR3 loop spans 16 amino acids. CDR3 in amino acids: CASSMRGTESGSPLHF. CDR3 bases: TGTGCCAGCAGCATGAGAGGGACAGAAAGTGGGTCACCCCTCCACTTT.

This chain links TRBV20-1 with TRBJ1-2, with 7 bases lining up with TRBD1. CDR3 size: 17 residues. Germline V CDR1 and CDR2: DFQATT, SNEGSKA (reference sequence). Trimming took 3 bases from V and 4 from J; bases not matched to a gene: 17. DNA for the CDR3: TGCAGTGCTAGTCGGCAGGGATTAGGGGGCCGTGGCTATGGCTACACCTTC. Amino acid sequence: CSASRQGLGGRGYGYTF.

The rearrangement uses TRBV27 and TRBJ1-2, with TRBD1 as a possible D gene (6 bases). The V end was cut by 5 bases, the J end by 7 bases, with 17 bases between. Germline V gives CDR1 MNHEY, CDR2 SMNVEV (reference sequence). CDR3 length: 14 amino acids. The CDR3: CASSKSGVGFGYTF. CDR3 nucleotide sequence: TGTGCCAGCAGTAAATCAGGGGTCGGTTTTGGCTACACCTTC.

The chain couples TRBV7-9 to TRBJ2-7, with 8 nucleotides matching TRBD1. The CDR3 runs 14 residues. The V and J ends lost 1 base and 5 bases, in that order; junction bases with no gene match: 4. CDR1 and CDR2 (germline): SEHNR, FQNEAQ (reference sequence). The CDR3 nucleotides are TGTGCCAGCAGCTTAGGGGGACAGGTAAACGAGCAGTACTTC. Its translation is CASSLGGQVNEQYF.

The rearrangement joins TRBV7-9 to TRBJ2-1; a possible D gene is TRBD2 (5 bases). V was cut by 3 bases and J by 7 bases, with 7 bases left in between. This CDR3 spans 12 amino acids. The germline V gene has CDR1 SEHNR and CDR2 FQNEAQ (reference sequence). CDR3 DNA: TGTGCCAGCAGCTTTAGCGAAAATGAGCAGTTCTTC. It encodes CASSFSENEQFF.

V usage is TRBV5-4 and J usage is TRBJ1-2; 10 nucleotides align to TRBD1. This CDR3 contains 14 residues. V was pared by 4 bases and J by 3 bases, with 3 bases of the junction left unmatched. Germline assignment: CDR1 SGHNT and CDR2 YYREEE (reference sequence). The CDR3 here is CASSRGQGDYGYTF. The DNA for the CDR3 is TGTGCCAGCAGCCGCGGACAGGGGGACTATGGCTACACCTTC. The full variable domain, with the rest looked up from reference TRBV5-4 and TRBJ1-2, is ETGVTQSPTHLIKTRGQQVTLRCSSQSGHNTVSWYQQALGQGPQFIFQYYREEENGRGNFPPRFSGLQFPNYSSELNVNALELDDSALYLCASSRGQGDYGYTFGSGTRLTVV.

This clone appeared a single time. V gene TRBV6-5 combines with J gene TRBJ2-3; D gene unclear. This CDR3 region has 13 residues. The germline V and J ends were trimmed by 6 bases and 0 bases, with 7 bases remaining between them. In germline, CDR1 is MNHEY, CDR2 SVGAGI. The CDR3 nucleotides read TGTGCCAGCAGCGAGCCCAGCACAGATACGCAGTATTTT. The encoded protein is CASSEPSTDTQYF.

V usage is TRBV6-1 and J usage is TRBJ2-7; a possible D gene is TRBD2 (5 bases). Germline V gives CDR1 MNHNS, CDR2 SASEGT. The CDR3 is made up of 14 amino acids. V gave up 1 base and J gave up 12 bases, with 19 bases separating them. The CDR3, as DNA: TGTGCCAGCAGTGAAGGTGACTACCCCGCCGGTGGGTACTTC. This sequence encodes CASSEGDYPAGGYF.

The V gene is TRBV7-9, the J gene TRBJ2-3; a possible D gene is TRBD2 (6 bases). Deletions cut 2 bases from V and 5 bases from J, with 8 bases between. Germline V gene lookup returns CDR1 SEHNR and CDR2 FQNEAQ (reference sequence). CDR3 size: 13 residues. The chain's CDR3 is CASSLLAQDTQYF. The CDR3 nucleotides are TGTGCCAGCAGCTTACTAGCGCAAGATACGCAGTATTTT. The full variable domain, its missing parts supplied by reference TRBV7-9 and TRBJ2-3, is DTGVSQNPRHKITKRGQNVTFRCDPISEHNRLYWYRQTLGQGPEFLTYFQNEAQLEKSRLLSDRFSAERPKGSFSTLEIQRTEQGDSAMYLCASSLLAQDTQYFGPGTRLTVL.

This chain joins TRBV2 and TRBJ2-7; the D gene is possibly TRBD2 (5 bases). Trimming pared 5 bases from V and 1 base from J, leaving 9 bases between. This CDR3 is 13 amino acids long. CDR1 is SNHLY, CDR2 FYNNEI, per germline. The CDR3 DNA sequence: TGTGCCAGCAGTCAAGGACTTTCCTACGAGCAGTACTTC. Protein product: CASSQGLSYEQYF.